Following are 11 T cell receptor beta chains from one sample sequenced in a study of CD8+CD57+ T cells in acquired aplastic anemia. TCR beta VDJ and CDR3 were profiled, and genomic DNA was the template. Each CDR3 protein is one row after TCRdb ran MiXCR on the reads. The table records more than 100,000 distinct CDR3 sequences, 48% of them present only once. The sequencing sample was made of sorted CD4+, CD8+, or CD8+CD57+ T cells (not recorded which) from PBMCs. The source of these receptors is a human donor in good health, serving as a control.

This clonotype was seen many times. The chain employs TRBV5-6 and TRBJ1-1; 8 bases line up with TRBD1. Germline values: CDR1 SGHDT, CDR2 YYEEEE. This CDR3 contains 14 residues. V dropped 4 bases and J dropped 4; count of bases not matched to a gene: 6. The DNA for the CDR3 is TGTGCCAGCAGCCAGACAGGGGTTTTCACTGAAGCTTTCTTT. Encoded protein: CASSQTGVFTEAFF.

The V call is TRBV5-1, the J call TRBJ2-7, with TRBD1 identical over 10 bases. The J segment lost 4 bases and the V segment lost 4 bases, leaving 8 bases of the junction unmatched. The CDR3 runs to 15 residues. The germline CDR1 and CDR2 sequences are SGHRS and YFSETQ. The CDR3 region has the DNA TGCGCCAGCAGCCCGGGACAGGGGAGAGGGTACGAGCAGTACTTC. It codes for CASSPGQGRGYEQYF.

This clonotype was picked up a small number of times. The genes are TRBV4-1 and TRBJ1-2; no firm D call. CDR3 size: 15 residues. V lost 0 bases, J lost 0 bases, and 8 bases lay in between. The germline gives CDR1 MGHRA, CDR2 YSYEKL. This chain's CDR3 is CASSQDRGANYGYTF. In nucleotides, the CDR3 is TGCGCCAGCAGCCAAGATCGGGGAGCTAACTATGGCTACACCTTC.

The V call is TRBV11-1, the J call TRBJ1-2; 9 bases fit TRBD1. The CDR3 runs 16 residues. Germline lookup yields CDR1 SGHAT and CDR2 FQDESV (reference sequence). Trimming removed 1 base from V and 0 bases from J; junction bases left unmatched: 3. CDR3 nucleotides: TGTGCCAGCAGCTTAGAAGGGACAGGGCCTAACTATGGCTACACCTTC. Translation gives CASSLEGTGPNYGYTF. Complete variable domain (other parts from reference TRBV11-1 and TRBJ1-2): EAEVAQSPRYKITEKSQAVAFWCDPISGHATLYWYRQILGQGPELLVQFQDESVVDDSQLPKDRFSAERLKGVDSTLKIQPAELGDSAMYLCASSLEGTGPNYGYTFGSGTRLTVV.

At least ten counts were recorded for this clonotype. This chain joins TRBV5-6 and TRBJ1-6; 10 bases map to TRBD1. The ends lost 2 bases at V and 7 bases at J; junction bases unmatched: 9. The V gene's germline CDR1 is SGHDT and CDR2 YYEEEE. The CDR3 has 17 residues. CDR3 coding DNA: TGTGCCAGCAGCTTTTTTCCTCCGGGACAGGGGAATTCACCCCTCCACTTT. Translation: CASSFFPPGQGNSPLHF. Complete variable domain (other parts from reference TRBV5-6 and TRBJ1-6): DAGVTQSPTHLIKTRGQQVTLRCSPKSGHDTVSWYQQALGQGPQFIFQYYEEEERQRGNFPDRFSGHQFPNYSSELNVNALLLGDSALYLCASSFFPPGQGNSPLHFGNGTRLTVT.

In this sample, this clonotype turned up many times. The V call is TRBV5-6, the J call TRBJ2-5; 8 nucleotides match TRBD2. V lost 4 bases, J lost 5 bases, and 16 bases stayed unmatched. Germline V CDR1 and CDR2: SGHDT, YYEEEE. This CDR3 comprises 17 residues. CDR3 bases: TGTGCCAGCAGCGCTGATTTACCGGGACTAGGTGGGGAGACCCAGTACTTC. It codes for CASSADLPGLGGETQYF.

This clonotype has a handful of counts. V is TRBV12-3 or TRBV12-4 and J is TRBJ1-4; D is unclear. CDR3 size: 13 residues. V shed 5 bases and J shed 7 bases, with 11 bases lying between them. As DNA, the CDR3 is TGTGCCAGCAGTCTGTACCGAGGTGAAAAACTGTTTTTT. Its translation: CASSLYRGEKLFF.

To note about this clonotype: Because it lacks the conserved phenylalanine or tryptophan at the end, this CDR3 is likely a read error. This chain joins TRBV10-3 and TRBJ1-3, with D perhaps matching TRBD1 (6 bases). The CDR3 spans 17 residues. CDR1 and CDR2 (germline): ENHRY, SYGVKD. The CDR3 reads CAISESQQGVSGSTIYY. The CDR3 coding sequence is TGTGCCATCAGTGAGTCACAACAGGGAGTCTCTGGAAGCACCATATATTAT.

The rearrangement uses TRBV2 and TRBJ1-1; D not certain. Trimming removed 2 bases from V and 8 bases from J, with 15 bases in between. This CDR3 has 14 amino acids. Germline CDR1 is SNHLY and CDR2 is FYNNEI. In DNA, the CDR3 is TGTGCCAGCAGTGAAAGGGCCGGACGACCCGAAGCTTTCTTT. Amino acid sequence: CASSERAGRPEAFF.

This clonotype was found many times. The chain combines TRBV19 with TRBJ1-1; a possible D gene is TRBD1 (5 bases). V was clipped by 0 bases and J by 1 base, with 12 bases between them. CDR3 length: 16 residues. Germline CDR1 is LNHDA and CDR2 is SQIVND (reference sequence). CDR3 in amino acids: CASSIDGRGGNTEAFF. The CDR3 DNA is TGTGCCAGTAGTATAGATGGGAGGGGCGGGAACACTGAAGCTTTCTTT.

This clonotype was recorded many times. The chain joins TRBV10-3 to TRBJ1-1; a weak D match, TRBD1 (6 bases). This CDR3 has 15 amino acids. V lost 2 bases and J 8 bases, leaving 18 bases between the germline ends. Germline V gene data show CDR1 as ENHRY and CDR2 as SYGVKD. This CDR3 reads CAISELEGGIGEAFF. The CDR3 coding sequence is TGTGCCATCAGTGAGCTCGAAGGGGGAATCGGAGAAGCTTTCTTT.